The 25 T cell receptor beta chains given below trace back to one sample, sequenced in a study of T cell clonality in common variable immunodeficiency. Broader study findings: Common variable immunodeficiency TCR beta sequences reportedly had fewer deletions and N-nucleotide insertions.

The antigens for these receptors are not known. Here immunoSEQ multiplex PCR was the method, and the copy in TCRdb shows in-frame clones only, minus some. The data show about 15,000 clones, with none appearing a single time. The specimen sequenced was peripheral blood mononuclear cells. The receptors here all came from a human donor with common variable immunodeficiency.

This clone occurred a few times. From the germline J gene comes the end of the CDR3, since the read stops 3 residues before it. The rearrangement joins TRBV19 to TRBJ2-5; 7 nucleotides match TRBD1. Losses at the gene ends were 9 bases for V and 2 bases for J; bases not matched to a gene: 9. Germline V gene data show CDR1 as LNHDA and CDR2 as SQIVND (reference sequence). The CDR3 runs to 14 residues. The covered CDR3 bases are TGTGCCAGCACAGGGGCCTGGGATCAAGAGACC. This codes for CASTGAWDQET. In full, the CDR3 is CASTGAWDQETQYF.

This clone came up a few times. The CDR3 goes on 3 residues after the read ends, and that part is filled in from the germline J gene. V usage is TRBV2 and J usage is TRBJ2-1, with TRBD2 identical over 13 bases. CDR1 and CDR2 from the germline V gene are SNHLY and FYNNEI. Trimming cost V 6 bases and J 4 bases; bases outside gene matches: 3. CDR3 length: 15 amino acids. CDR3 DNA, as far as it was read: TGTGCCAGCAGAGGACTAGCGGGGGTATACAATGAG. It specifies CASRGLAGVYNE. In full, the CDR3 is CASRGLAGVYNEQFF.

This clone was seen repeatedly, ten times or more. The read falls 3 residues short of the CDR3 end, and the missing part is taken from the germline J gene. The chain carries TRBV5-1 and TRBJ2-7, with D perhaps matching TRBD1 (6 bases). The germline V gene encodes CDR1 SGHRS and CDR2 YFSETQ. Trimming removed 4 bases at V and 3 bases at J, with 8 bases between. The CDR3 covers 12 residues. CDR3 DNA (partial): TGCGCCAGCAGCCAGACAGGCTACGAG. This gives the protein CASSQTGYE. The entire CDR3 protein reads CASSQTGYEQYF.

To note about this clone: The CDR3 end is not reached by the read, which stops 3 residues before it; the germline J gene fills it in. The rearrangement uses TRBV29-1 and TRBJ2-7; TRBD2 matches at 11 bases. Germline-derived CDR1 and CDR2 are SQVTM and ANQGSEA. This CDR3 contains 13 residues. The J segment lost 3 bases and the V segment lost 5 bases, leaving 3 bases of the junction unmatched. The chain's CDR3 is CSVPGTSGYEQYF. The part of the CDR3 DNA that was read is TGCAGCGTTCCCGGGACTAGCGGCTACGAG.

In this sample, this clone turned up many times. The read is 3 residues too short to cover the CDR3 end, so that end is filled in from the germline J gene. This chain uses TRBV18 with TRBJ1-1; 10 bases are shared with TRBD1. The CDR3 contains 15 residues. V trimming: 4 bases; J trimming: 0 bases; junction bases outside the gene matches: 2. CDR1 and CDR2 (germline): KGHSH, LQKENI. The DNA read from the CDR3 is TGTGCCAGCTCACTAGGACAGGGGGTGAACACTGAA. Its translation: CASSLGQGVNTE. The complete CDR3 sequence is CASSLGQGVNTEAFF.

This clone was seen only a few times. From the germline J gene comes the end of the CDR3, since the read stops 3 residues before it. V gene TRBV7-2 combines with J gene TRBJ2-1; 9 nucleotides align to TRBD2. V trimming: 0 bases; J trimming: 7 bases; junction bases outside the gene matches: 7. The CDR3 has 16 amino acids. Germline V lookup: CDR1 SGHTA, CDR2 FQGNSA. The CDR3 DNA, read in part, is TGTGCCAGCAGCTTAGCAAAGGCGGGAGGGCCGAATGAG. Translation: CASSLAKAGGPNE. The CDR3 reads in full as CASSLAKAGGPNEQFF.

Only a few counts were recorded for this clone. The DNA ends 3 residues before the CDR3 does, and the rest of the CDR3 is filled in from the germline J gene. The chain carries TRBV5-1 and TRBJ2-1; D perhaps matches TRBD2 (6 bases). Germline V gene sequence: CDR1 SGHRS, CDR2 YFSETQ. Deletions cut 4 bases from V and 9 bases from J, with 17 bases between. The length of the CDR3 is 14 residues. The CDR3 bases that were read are TGCGCCAGCAGCGCGCCCGTCCCGGGGGTTGAG. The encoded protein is CASSAPVPGVE. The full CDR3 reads CASSAPVPGVEQFF.

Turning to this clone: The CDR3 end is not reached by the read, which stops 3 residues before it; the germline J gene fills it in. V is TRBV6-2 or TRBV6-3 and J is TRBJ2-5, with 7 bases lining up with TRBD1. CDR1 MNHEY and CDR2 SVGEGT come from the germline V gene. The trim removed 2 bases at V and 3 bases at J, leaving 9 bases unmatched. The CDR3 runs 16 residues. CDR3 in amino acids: CASSYLGQVTEETQYF. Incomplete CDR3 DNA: TGTGCCAGCAGTTACCTCGGACAGGTAACAGAAGAGACC.

Incomplete CDR3 DNA: TGTGCCAGCAAGGAGGGGAACACTGAA. It yields the protein CASKEGNTE. The complete CDR3 sequence is CASKEGNTEAFF. The rearrangement joins TRBV16 to TRBJ1-1, with D unclear. The read stops 3 residues short of the end of the CDR3; the missing end is completed from the germline J gene. V was pared by 7 bases and J by 1 base, with 7 bases between. This CDR3 is 12 amino acids long. The germline V gene has CDR1 KGHSY and CDR2 FQNENV.

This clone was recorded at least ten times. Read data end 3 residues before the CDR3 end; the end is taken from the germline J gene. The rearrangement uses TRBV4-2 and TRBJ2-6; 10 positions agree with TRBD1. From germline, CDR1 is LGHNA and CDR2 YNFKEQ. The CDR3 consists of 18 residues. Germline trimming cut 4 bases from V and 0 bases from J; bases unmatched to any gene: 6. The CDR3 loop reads CASSPGQGFISGANVLTF. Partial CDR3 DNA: TGTGCCAGCAGCCCGGGACAGGGGTTTATCTCTGGGGCCAACGTC.

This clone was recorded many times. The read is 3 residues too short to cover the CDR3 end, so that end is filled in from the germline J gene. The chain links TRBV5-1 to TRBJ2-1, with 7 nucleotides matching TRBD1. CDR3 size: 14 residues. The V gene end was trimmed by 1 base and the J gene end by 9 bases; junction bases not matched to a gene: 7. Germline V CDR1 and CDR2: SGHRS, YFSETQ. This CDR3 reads CASSLLRDSSEQFF. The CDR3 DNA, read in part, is TGCGCCAGCAGCTTGCTTAGGGACAGCTCTGAG.

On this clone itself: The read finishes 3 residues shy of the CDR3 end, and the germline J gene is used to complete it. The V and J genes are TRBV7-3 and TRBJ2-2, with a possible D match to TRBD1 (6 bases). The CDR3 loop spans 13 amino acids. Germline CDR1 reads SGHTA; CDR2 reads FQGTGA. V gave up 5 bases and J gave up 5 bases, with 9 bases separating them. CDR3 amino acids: CASSPTGTGELFF. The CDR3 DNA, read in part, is TGTGCCAGCAGCCCAACAGGGACCGGGGAG.

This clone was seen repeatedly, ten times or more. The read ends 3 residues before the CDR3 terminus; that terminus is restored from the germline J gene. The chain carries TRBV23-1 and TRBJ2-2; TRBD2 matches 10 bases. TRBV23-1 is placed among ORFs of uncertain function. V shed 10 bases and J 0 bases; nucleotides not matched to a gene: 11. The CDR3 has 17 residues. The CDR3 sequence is CANAGLATQPNTGELFF. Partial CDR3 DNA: TGCGCCAACGCGGGACTAGCGACACAGCCGAACACCGGGGAG.

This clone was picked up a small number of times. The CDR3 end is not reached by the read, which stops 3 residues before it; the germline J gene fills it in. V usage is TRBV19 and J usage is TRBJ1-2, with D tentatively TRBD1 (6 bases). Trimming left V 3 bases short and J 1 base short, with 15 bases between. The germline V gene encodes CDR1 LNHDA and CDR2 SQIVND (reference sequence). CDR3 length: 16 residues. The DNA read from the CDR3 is TGTGCCAGTAGTATCCAGGGGAACCTCCTTAACTATGGC. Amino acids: CASSIQGNLLNYG. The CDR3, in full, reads CASSIQGNLLNYGYTF.

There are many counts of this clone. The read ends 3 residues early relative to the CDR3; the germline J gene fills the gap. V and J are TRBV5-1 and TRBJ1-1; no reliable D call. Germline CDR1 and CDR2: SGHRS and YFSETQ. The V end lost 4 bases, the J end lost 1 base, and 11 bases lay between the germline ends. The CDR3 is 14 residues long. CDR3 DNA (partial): TGCGCCAGCAGCCTCAGTGGCCCGAACACTGAA. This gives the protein CASSLSGPNTE. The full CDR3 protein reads CASSLSGPNTEAFF.

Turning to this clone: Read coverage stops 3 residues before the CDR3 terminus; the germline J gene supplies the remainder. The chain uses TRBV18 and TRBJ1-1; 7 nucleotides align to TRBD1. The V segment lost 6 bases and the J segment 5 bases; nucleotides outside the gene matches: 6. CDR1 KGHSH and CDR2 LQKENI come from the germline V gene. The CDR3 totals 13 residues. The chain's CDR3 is CASSPGQATEAFF. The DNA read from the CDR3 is TGTGCCAGCTCCCCCGGACAGGCAACTGAA.

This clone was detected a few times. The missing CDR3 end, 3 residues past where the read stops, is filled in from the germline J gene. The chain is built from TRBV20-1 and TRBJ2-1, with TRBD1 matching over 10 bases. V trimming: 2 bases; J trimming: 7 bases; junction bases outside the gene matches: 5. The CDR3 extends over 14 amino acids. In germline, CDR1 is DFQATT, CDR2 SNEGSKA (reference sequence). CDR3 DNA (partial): TGCAGTGCTAGACCGGGACAGGGGATAAATGAG. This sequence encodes CSARPGQGINE. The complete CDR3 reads CSARPGQGINEQFF.

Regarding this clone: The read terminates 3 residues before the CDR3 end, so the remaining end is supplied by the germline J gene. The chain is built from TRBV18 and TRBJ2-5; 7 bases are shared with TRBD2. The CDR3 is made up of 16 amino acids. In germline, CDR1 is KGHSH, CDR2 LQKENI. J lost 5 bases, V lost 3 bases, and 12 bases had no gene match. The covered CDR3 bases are TGTGCCAGCTCACCTGATTCCGGGACTATTAGGGAGACC. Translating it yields CASSPDSGTIRET. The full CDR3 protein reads CASSPDSGTIRETQYF.

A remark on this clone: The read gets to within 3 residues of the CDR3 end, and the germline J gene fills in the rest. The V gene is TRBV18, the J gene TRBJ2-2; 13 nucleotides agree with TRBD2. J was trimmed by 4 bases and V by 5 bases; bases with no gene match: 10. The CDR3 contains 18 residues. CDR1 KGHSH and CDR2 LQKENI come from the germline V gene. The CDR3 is CASSGVPGLAGFTGELFF. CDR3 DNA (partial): TGTGCCAGCTCAGGAGTCCCGGGACTAGCGGGGTTCACCGGGGAG.

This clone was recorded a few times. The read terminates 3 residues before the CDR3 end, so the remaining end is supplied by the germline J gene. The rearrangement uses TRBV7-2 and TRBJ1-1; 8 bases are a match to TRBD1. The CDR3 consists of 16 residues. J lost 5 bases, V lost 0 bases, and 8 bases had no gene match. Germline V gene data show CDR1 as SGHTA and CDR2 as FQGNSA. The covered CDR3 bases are TGTGCCAGCAGCTTAGCTGGGGACAGGCCACTGACTGAA. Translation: CASSLAGDRPLTE. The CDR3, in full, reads CASSLAGDRPLTEAFF.

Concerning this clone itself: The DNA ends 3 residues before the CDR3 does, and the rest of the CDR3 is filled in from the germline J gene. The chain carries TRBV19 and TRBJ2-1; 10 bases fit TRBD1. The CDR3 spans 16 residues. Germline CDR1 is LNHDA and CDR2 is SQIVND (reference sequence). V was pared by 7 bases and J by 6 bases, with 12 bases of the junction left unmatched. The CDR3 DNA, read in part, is TGTGCCAGTACCCCGAGACAGGGGGCGCTTACCAATGAG. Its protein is CASTPRQGALTNE. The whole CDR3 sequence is CASTPRQGALTNEQFF.

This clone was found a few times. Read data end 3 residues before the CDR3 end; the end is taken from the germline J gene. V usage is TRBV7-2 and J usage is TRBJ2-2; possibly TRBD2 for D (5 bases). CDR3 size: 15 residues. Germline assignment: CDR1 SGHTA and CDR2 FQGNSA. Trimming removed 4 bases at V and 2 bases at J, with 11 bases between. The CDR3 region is CASSSRSANTGELFF. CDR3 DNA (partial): TGTGCCAGCAGCTCACGTAGCGCAAACACCGGGGAG.

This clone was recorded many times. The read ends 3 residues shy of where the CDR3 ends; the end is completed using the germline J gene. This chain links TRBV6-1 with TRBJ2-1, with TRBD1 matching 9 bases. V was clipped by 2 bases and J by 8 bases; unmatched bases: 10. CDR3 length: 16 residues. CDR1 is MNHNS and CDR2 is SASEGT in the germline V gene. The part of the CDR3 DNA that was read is TGTGCCAGCAGTGAACGGCGGACAGGGGCTGGGGATGAG. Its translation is CASSERRTGAGDE. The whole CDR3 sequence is CASSERRTGAGDEQFF.

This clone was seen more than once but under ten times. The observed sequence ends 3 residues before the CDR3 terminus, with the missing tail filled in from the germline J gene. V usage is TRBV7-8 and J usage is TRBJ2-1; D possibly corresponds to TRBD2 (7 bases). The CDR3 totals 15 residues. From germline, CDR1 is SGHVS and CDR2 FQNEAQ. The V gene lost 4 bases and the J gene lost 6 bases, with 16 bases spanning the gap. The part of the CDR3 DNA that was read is TGTGCCAGCAGCTGGCAGTGGGGGGGCGTCAATGAG. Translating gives CASSWQWGGVNE. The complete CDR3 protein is CASSWQWGGVNEQFF.

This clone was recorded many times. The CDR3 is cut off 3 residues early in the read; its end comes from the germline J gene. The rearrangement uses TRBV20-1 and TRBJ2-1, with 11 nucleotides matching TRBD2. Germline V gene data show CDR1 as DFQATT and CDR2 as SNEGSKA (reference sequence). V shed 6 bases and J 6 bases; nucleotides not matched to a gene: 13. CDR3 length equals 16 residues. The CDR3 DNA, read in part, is TGCAGTGCCGCCACGATAGCGGGGGGGCGGGGCAATGAG. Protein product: CSAATIAGGRGNE. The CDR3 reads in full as CSAATIAGGRGNEQFF.